These 3 T cell receptor beta chains were sequenced from one sample in a study of radiotherapy plus CTLA-4 blockade in lung cancer. TCRdb's copy holds only in-frame clones and misses some; the assay was immunoSEQ multiplex PCR. The repertoire holds about 120,000 clones, with 75% to 90% as singletons. The sample was peripheral blood, taken from a patient treated with radiotherapy plus ipilimumab. The source of these receptors is a human donor with non-small cell lung cancer that progressed on radiotherapy plus ipilimumab.

This sequence joins TRBV10-3 and TRBJ1-4, with D possibly TRBD1 on 5 matching bases. In germline, CDR1 is ENHRY, CDR2 SYGVKD. Trimming stripped 3 bases from V and 0 bases from J, with 11 bases between. The CDR3 covers 16 residues. The CDR3 bases are TGTGCCATCAGTGACCAGGGACCAGCAACTAATGAAAAACTGTTTTTT. Protein sequence: CAISDQGPATNEKLFF.

The chain uses TRBV2 and TRBJ2-2; D perhaps matches TRBD1 (5 bases). V lost 2 bases, J lost 4 bases, and 8 bases lay in between. Germline loops: CDR1 SNHLY, CDR2 FYNNEI. The CDR3 extends over 14 amino acids. The CDR3, as DNA: TGTGCCAGCAGTGAAAATGGGGCCACCGGGGAGCTGTTTTTT. Amino acid sequence: CASSENGATGELFF.

The rearrangement links TRBV5-3 to TRBJ1-5; a possible D gene is TRBD1 (5 bases). TRBV5-3 is an ORF for which the function is uncertain. The CDR3 has 18 amino acids. V was shortened by 0 bases and J by 6 bases, with 22 bases between the two germline ends. The CDR3 is CARSLGDRVRDGGQPQHF. For the CDR3, the DNA is TGTGCCAGAAGCTTGGGGGATCGTGTAAGGGACGGGGGTCAGCCCCAGCATTTT.